The following is a TCR beta chain sequence with its context. Profiling relied on immunoSEQ multiplex PCR, and the TCRdb table lists in-frame clones only, not all of them. The sample holds some 49,000 clones, about 90% seen once. This entry belongs to a study of T cell changes during pregnancy in multiple sclerosis. Germline trimming cut 2 bases from V and 4 bases from J; bases unmatched to any gene: 6. Germline loops: CDR1 SEHNR, CDR2 FQNEAQ (reference sequence). There are 15 residues in the CDR3. This chain connects TRBV7-9 to TRBJ2-3; 7 positions agree with TRBD2. The source was CD4+ T cells from peripheral blood mononuclear cells, collected in the second trimester of pregnancy. This receptor was taken from a female donor in good health, enrolled as a control in a pregnancy study. The CDR3 DNA is TGTGCCAGCAGCTTATCATTAGCGGGTGCAGATACGCAGTATTTT. Protein product: CASSLSLAGADTQYF.